This entry concerns a single TCR beta chain. The PCR used 60 V beta and 13 J beta primers. The protocol was immunoSEQ multiplex PCR, while the TCRdb copy is restricted to in-frame clones and leaves out a portion. The sample shows 100,000 to 120,000 clones, around 87% of them seen only once. After removal of 3 bases from V and 5 bases from J, the junction contained 6 bases not matched to a gene. Germline V gene data show CDR1 as MNHNS and CDR2 as SASEGT. The CDR3 runs 16 residues. Specified time point: after dendritic cell vaccination, including at tumor progression/relapse. Before vaccination, two weeks after the third vaccination, and at progression, PBMC were collected. The record originates from a study of glioma-infiltrating T cells after dendritic cell vaccination. Overall study context: Dendritic cell vaccine was injected intradermally three times, biweekly.

The sequence came from a human donor with glioblastoma. This specimen was blood, taken after dendritic cell vaccination. The chain couples TRBV6-1 to TRBJ2-5, with 13 bases aligning to TRBD2. Here the CDR3 DNA reads TGTGCCAGCAGTGACCAACTAGCGGGAGGGGCGGAGACCCAGTACTTC. Residues: CASSDQLAGGAETQYF.